Sequencing of this T cell receptor beta chain was carried out in a study of radiation and T cells in renal cell carcinoma (dated by TCRdb to the early 2020s). With regard to the full study: The samples were drawn from a clinical trial, where primary renal cell carcinomas were treated with 15 Gy of stereotactic body radiation therapy and then removed by nephrectomy 4 weeks afterward. Across all 50 or so samples, 4,000,000 or so unique CDR3 nucleotide sequences, encoding 2,658,974 unique CDR3 amino acid sequences, were identified. In total, approximately 54 samples, comprising some 25 tumors and some 27 peripheral blood samples, were subjected to TCR beta sequencing.

V and J are trimmed by 5 bases and 2 bases, and the gene matches miss 4 bases of the junction. The CDR3 starts with the cysteine, ends with the phenylalanine, and has 14 residues. The retained sequence is limited to the CDR3, 42 bases, with the frame set at the first base. From the germline V gene, CDR1 is MDHEN and CDR2 is SYDVKM. As to this clone: It lacks a known antigen. The input lacks base qualities; no much larger clone sits a single base away.

The intended sense of this specimen's time point label: blood 2 weeks post-SBRT. The treatment or condition label, read with the paper, signifies: 15 Gy SBRT to primary tumor, nephrectomy 4 weeks later. To follow tumor-enriched clonotypes, peripheral blood was collected serially from radiation-treated patients at baseline and again at 2 weeks and 4 weeks after SBRT. All patients had renal cell carcinoma with clear cell pathology. The QIAamp DNA Blood Mini Kit (Qiagen) was used to prepare genomic DNA for TCR sequencing. Samples were included in the analyses only if all quality control checks were passed. Study-wide findings and limitations: Because pretreatment tumor biopsies were not available, the baseline intratumoral presence of clonotypes could not be determined. Blood repertoire dynamics were not followed beyond 4 weeks after treatment. An increase in top tumor clonotypes in blood was observed from baseline to 2 weeks post-radiation, followed by contraction by 4 weeks, which was taken to suggest transient expansion of tumor-resident clones. Because the trial had a single-armed design, the trial could not examine how radiation dose or scheduling affected the TCR repertoire.

TCR beta libraries were generated from genomic DNA with the immunoSEQ kit, following the manufacturer's recommendations. To prepare libraries, a first multiplex PCR with proprietary primers was run, followed by a second PCR that added unique barcodes, and a bead cleanup was done after each round. A kit-provided positive control reaction and a negative control reaction were included in every sample batch. The final libraries were assessed on an Agilent 4200 TapeStation D1000 ScreenTape, pooled by volume, and quantified by qPCR. Sequencing ran on an Illumina NextSeq500 with a MidOutput 150-cycle cartridge, using 156 Read1 and 15 Index1 cycles with kit custom primers. The pooled library was loaded at around 1 pM with around 20% PhiX control spiked in. From the authors' description of their analysis: The vendor-processed data were analyzed in R, and a clonotype was defined as all T cells that share the same CDR3 nucleotide sequence. In the clone abundance analyses, frequencies in each sample were normalized to that sample's 10,000 most abundant clones. Public T cell clones, averaging fewer than five per sample, were removed before analysis. Tumor-enriched and baseline blood-enriched clonotypes were defined by at least a 32-fold difference in abundance between compartments. Clonotypes expanded or contracted between blood time points were identified with a beta-binomial differential abundance model. Tumor-blood repertoire similarity was measured with the Baroni-Urbani and Buser coefficient, and group comparisons used two-tailed Wilcoxon tests in R. TCRdb carries this immuneACCESS record with in-frame sequences only. Its versions omit some clonotypes, under half of them owing to an unresolved V gene in the studies checked, with the rest unexplained. Clonal size and the V and J genes are those of that table, whereas D and trimming came from the DNA. This sample comprises around 76,000 clones, 82% of them detected only once. The top ten hold nearly 6% of the sample.

This receptor chain uses TRBV28 and TRBJ2-7, and 9 bases in between align with TRBD2. The source was blood, collected from a patient whose treatment included radiotherapy and nephrectomy. The TCR was taken from a man aged 55 to 69 with renal cell carcinoma. The CDR3 protein sequence reads: CASSPGTSPYEQYF. The DNA sequence is as follows: TGTGCCAGCAGTCCCGGGACTAGCCCCTACGAGCAGTACTTC.